One and the same sample provided the 3 T cell receptor beta chains below, sequenced in a study of shared clonotypes between healthy human individuals. The method was immunoSEQ multiplex PCR; TCRdb's version includes in-frame clones alone and lacks a portion of them. The table has about 490,000 clones, 65% to 80% seen once. Sequenced material: PBMCs. The receptors originated from a woman in her 40s in good health. Some clones in this sample may be carry-over from other donors' samples.

The J gene is TRBJ2-7, the V gene TRBV7-6; D possibly corresponds to TRBD1 (6 bases). The ends were cut back, 1 base at V and 1 base at J, with 11 bases in the middle. Germline V gene sequence: CDR1 SGHVS, CDR2 FNYEAQ. This CDR3 region has 15 residues. CDR3 amino acids: CASSLDRVSSYEQYF. The CDR3 DNA reads as TGTGCCAGCAGCTTAGACAGGGTTAGTTCCTACGAGCAGTACTTC.

The rearrangement uses TRBV14 and TRBJ2-1, with D tentatively TRBD1 or TRBD2 (5 bases each). The V end was cut by 1 base, the J end by 4 bases, with 14 bases between. The CDR3 has 16 residues. CDR1 and CDR2 from the germline V gene are SGHDN and FVKESK. CDR3 bases: TGTGCCAGCAGCCAAGGGGACCACCACCTTTACAATGAGCAGTTCTTC. Amino acid sequence: CASSQGDHHLYNEQFF.

The sample holds many counts of this clone. The chain recombines TRBV19 with TRBJ1-1, with no clear D. The CDR3 consists of 10 residues. V lost 5 bases to trimming and J lost 11 bases, with 9 bases between them. Germline V gene lookup returns CDR1 LNHDA and CDR2 SQIVND (reference sequence). The CDR3 coding sequence is TGTGCCAGTAGTGGGATGTTTGCTTTCTTT. Protein: CASSGMFAFF. The whole variable domain, remainder taken from reference TRBV19 and TRBJ1-1, is DGGITQSPKYLFRKEGQNVTLSCEQNLNHDAMYWYRQDPGQGLRLIYYSQIVNDFQKGDIAEGYSVSREKKESFPLTVTSAQKNPTAFYLCASSGMFAFFGQGTRLTVV.